These 28 T cell receptor beta chains share one sample of origin, sequenced in a study of beta chain features in type 1 diabetes. Study-level findings and limits: For Type 1 diabetes patients, all four CD4+ subsets carried TCRB CDR3s that were moderately but significantly shorter.

For these receptors, no antigen is known. Reverse transcription of all isolated RNA meant that expressed TCRB transcripts were sequenced. Generated by immunoSEQ multiplex PCR, the TCRdb table keeps only in-frame clones and is missing some. The sample has 500,000 to 800,000 clones, 9.5% to 15% seen once. The sequenced sample consisted of naive CD4+ T cells from blood. These receptors were taken from a man younger than 45 with type 1 diabetes.

Only a few counts were recorded for this clone. Other DNA sequences in this sample translate to the same CDR3. The chain recombines TRBV7-9 with TRBJ2-2; no definite D call. The CDR3 extends over 12 amino acids. Trimming took off 1 base at V and 3 bases at J, with 0 bases between the two ends. The germline gives CDR1 SEHNR, CDR2 FQNEAQ (reference sequence). The CDR3 nucleotides read TGTGCCAGCAGCTTAGACACCGGGGAGCTGTTTTTT. It encodes CASSLDTGELFF.

The CDR3 coding sequence is TGTGCCAGTAGCCTCAGGACAGGTGATGAGCAGTTCTTC. Residues: CASSLRTGDEQFF. The gene calls are TRBV19 and TRBJ2-1, with 7 nucleotides matching TRBD1. Germline V lookup: CDR1 LNHDA, CDR2 SQIVND (reference sequence). With 6 bases clipped from V and 8 bases from J, the junction kept 7 bases outside the gene matches. The CDR3 is 13 residues long.

This clone was seen more than once but under ten times. CDR3 sequence: CASSVQGPEQFF. DNA of the CDR3: TGTGCCAGCAGCGTACAGGGCCCTGAGCAGTTCTTC. This chain uses TRBV9 with TRBJ2-1; possibly TRBD1 for D (5 bases). Trimming removed 1 base at V and 9 bases at J, with 8 bases between. This CDR3 region has 12 residues. Germline V gene data show CDR1 as SGDLS and CDR2 as YYNGEE.

CDR3 loop: CASRQANQPQHF. In DNA, the CDR3 is TGTGCCAGCCGACAGGCCAATCAGCCCCAGCATTTT. The rearrangement links TRBV10-3 to TRBJ1-5; D is perhaps TRBD1 (6 bases). V lost 10 bases and J lost 3, with 10 bases in between. In germline, CDR1 is ENHRY, CDR2 SYGVKD. The CDR3 has 12 amino acids.

This clone was seen only a few times. This chain joins TRBV28 and TRBJ1-2; D remains unclear. CDR1 is MDHEN, CDR2 SYDVKM, per germline. This CDR3 has 13 residues. V shed 2 bases and J shed 5 bases, with 9 bases lying between them. CDR3 amino acids: CASSLGREYGYTF. DNA of the CDR3: TGTGCCAGCAGTTTAGGAAGGGAATATGGCTACACCTTC.

This clone occurred a few times. The chain is built from TRBV7-2 and TRBJ2-7; 9 bases match TRBD1. V shed 3 bases, J shed 2 bases, and the junction held 2 bases outside the gene matches. From germline, CDR1 is SGHTA and CDR2 FQGNSA. The CDR3 contains 14 residues. CDR3 nucleotides: TGTGCCAGCAGCTTCCGACAGGGGGCCTACGAGCAGTACTTC. It is translated as CASSFRQGAYEQYF.

The chain is built from TRBV9 and TRBJ2-1, with 12 positions matching TRBD2. With 7 bases clipped from V and 4 bases from J, the junction kept 12 bases outside the gene matches. Germline values: CDR1 SGDLS, CDR2 YYNGEE. The CDR3 contains 17 residues. CDR3 nucleotide sequence: TGTGCCAGCTCTCGGACTAGCGGGGCGACTACATACAATGAGCAGTTCTTC. Translation: CASSRTSGATTYNEQFF.

The chain recombines TRBV25-1 with TRBJ1-2, with unresolved D. Trimming removed 7 bases at V and 4 bases at J, with 13 bases between. Germline assignment: CDR1 MGHDK and CDR2 SYGVNS. The CDR3 length is 13 residues. The CDR3 DNA follows: TGTGCCAGCATGGGCGACACCGCCTATGGCTACACCTTC. It is translated as CASMGDTAYGYTF.

The gene calls are TRBV10-3 and TRBJ2-7, with D possibly called TRBD1 or TRBD2 (5 bases each). V was cut by 3 bases and J by 0 bases, with 9 bases left in between. The CDR3 is made up of 14 amino acids. Germline V gene data show CDR1 as ENHRY and CDR2 as SYGVKD. The DNA of the CDR3 is TGTGCCATCAGTGATAGGGACGACTCCTACGAGCAGTACTTC. It translates to CAISDRDDSYEQYF.

This clone has a handful of counts. The rearrangement uses TRBV7-9 and TRBJ2-4, with D hard to call. Germline CDR1 SEHNR, CDR2 FQNEAQ (reference sequence). Trimming shortened V by 2 bases and J by 7 bases, and 12 bases separated the two germline ends. The CDR3 runs to 14 residues. This CDR3 is CASSLNSAWNIQYF. The CDR3 region has the DNA TGTGCCAGCAGCTTAAACTCAGCGTGGAACATTCAGTACTTC.

This clone was counted only a few times. This chain connects TRBV5-1 to TRBJ1-1; D gene ambiguous. The CDR3 is 13 amino acids. V shed 6 bases and J shed 4 bases, with 13 bases lying between them. Germline-derived CDR1 and CDR2 are SGHRS and YFSETQ. This CDR3 reads CASNTDGSTEAFF. CDR3 sequence (DNA): TGCGCCAGCAATACGGATGGGAGCACTGAAGCTTTCTTT.

This sequence joins TRBV9 and TRBJ1-4, with 10 positions matching TRBD1. CDR3 length: 14 amino acids. Germline loops: CDR1 SGDLS, CDR2 YYNGEE. The V gene end was trimmed by 3 bases and the J gene end by 8 bases; junction bases not matched to a gene: 4. The CDR3 DNA reads as TGTGCCAGCAGCGCGACAGGGGGCCAGGAAAAACTGTTTTTT. The encoded protein is CASSATGGQEKLFF. The variable domain in full, completed from reference TRBV9 and TRBJ1-4, reads DSGVTQTPKHLITATGQRVTLRCSPRSGDLSVYWYQQSLDQGLQFLIQYYNGEERAKGNILERFSAQQFPDLHSELNLSSLELGDSALYFCASSATGGQEKLFFGSGTQLSVL.

This clone turned up a few times. This chain connects TRBV29-1 to TRBJ2-7; perhaps TRBD2 as D (5 bases). This CDR3 is 14 amino acids long. The V end was cut by 4 bases, the J end by 0 bases, with 13 bases between. Germline CDR1 SQVTM, CDR2 ANQGSEA. Here the CDR3 reads CSVGYGVHSYEQYF. The CDR3 DNA sequence: TGCAGCGTTGGTTACGGGGTCCACTCCTACGAGCAGTACTTC.

The V and J genes are TRBV4-3 and TRBJ2-5, with no clear D. Germline-derived CDR1 and CDR2 are LGHNA and YSLEER. V was shortened by 1 base and J by 3 bases, with 9 bases between the two germline ends. This CDR3 contains 14 residues. The CDR3 reads CASSQGAEKETQYF. The DNA for the CDR3 is TGCGCCAGCAGCCAAGGGGCCGAAAAAGAGACCCAGTACTTC.

To note about this clone: Distinct nucleotide sequences in the sample also encode this CDR3. The V and J genes are TRBV4-3 and TRBJ2-3, with D perhaps TRBD2 (5 bases). The CDR3 contains 13 residues. Germline values: CDR1 LGHNA, CDR2 YSLEER. V lost 4 bases, J lost 3 bases, and 8 bases lay in between. The CDR3 loop is CASSPTGTDTQYF. CDR3 DNA: TGCGCCAGCAGCCCAACGGGGACAGATACGCAGTATTTT.

The chain uses TRBV6-5 and TRBJ2-2; perhaps D is TRBD1 or TRBD2 (5 bases each). Germline CDR1 reads MNHEY; CDR2 reads SVGAGI. With 6 bases removed from V and 4 bases from J, the gap between germline ends came to 15 bases. The CDR3 has 15 amino acids. CDR3: CASSQSGTLTGELFF. The CDR3 DNA reads TGTGCCAGCAGCCAATCCGGGACCCTCACCGGGGAGCTGTTTTTT.

This clone was observed a few times. The J gene is TRBJ2-3, the V gene TRBV4-3; tentatively, D is TRBD1 or TRBD2 (6 bases each). Trimming stripped 1 base from V and 0 bases from J, with 14 bases between. The V gene's germline CDR1 is LGHNA and CDR2 YSLEER. CDR3 length equals 17 residues. CDR3 residues: CASSQVGGRTSTDTQYF. The CDR3 DNA follows: TGCGCCAGCAGCCAAGTAGGGGGGCGAACTAGCACAGATACGCAGTATTTT.

This sequence joins TRBV28 and TRBJ1-5; D gene unclear. V was shortened by 7 bases and J by 1 base, with 5 bases between the two germline ends. CDR1 is MDHEN and CDR2 is SYDVKM in the germline V gene. The CDR3 contains 12 residues. The DNA of the CDR3 is TGTGCCAGCATAGCAAGCAATCAGCCCCAGCATTTT. Translation: CASIASNQPQHF.

The chain uses TRBV19 and TRBJ2-3, with a tentative D call TRBD1 (6 bases). The germline V and J ends were trimmed by 10 bases and 1 base, with 9 bases remaining between them. The V gene's germline CDR1 is LNHDA and CDR2 SQIVND (reference sequence). The CDR3 spans 12 residues. The CDR3 protein is CATRQGTDTQYF. The CDR3 DNA follows: TGTGCCACCCGACAGGGCACAGATACGCAGTATTTT.

This clone was picked up a small number of times. The V gene is TRBV29-1, the J gene TRBJ1-5; D is undetermined. This CDR3 region has 13 residues. Trimming took 5 bases from V and 3 from J, leaving 11 bases between them. Germline V gives CDR1 SQVTM, CDR2 ANQGSEA. CDR3 in DNA: TGCAGCGTTACTGGACCTAACAATCAGCCCCAGCATTTT. It encodes CSVTGPNNQPQHF.

This clone showed up just a few times. The chain recombines TRBV4-2 with TRBJ1-2, with a tentative D call TRBD1 (5 bases). Trimming took 8 bases from V and 7 from J, leaving 14 bases between them. The CDR3 has 12 residues. Germline assignment: CDR1 LGHNA and CDR2 YNFKEQ. CDR3 sequence: CASQLGAGGYTF. CDR3 DNA sequence: TGTGCCAGCCAGCTCGGGGCCGGTGGCTACACCTTC.

A few counts support this clone. The same CDR3 also results from other DNA sequences found in this sample. The V gene is TRBV6-6, the J gene TRBJ2-2; D is undetermined. CDR3 length: 13 residues. Trimming pared 4 bases from V and 1 base from J, leaving 4 bases between. Germline-derived CDR1 and CDR2 are MNHNY and SVGAGI (reference sequence). The CDR3 bases are TGTGCCAGCAGTTCGGAGAACACCGGGGAGCTGTTTTTT. It yields the protein CASSSENTGELFF.

This clone was seen a handful of times. V usage is TRBV30 and J usage is TRBJ1-2; a weak D match, TRBD1 (5 bases). This CDR3 has 12 residues. Germline loops: CDR1 GTSNPN, CDR2 SVGIG (reference sequence). With 2 bases removed from V and 8 bases from J, the gap between germline ends came to 12 bases. CDR3 in amino acids: CAWSPTGWGYTF. DNA for the CDR3: TGTGCCTGGAGTCCTACAGGATGGGGCTACACCTTC.

The chain couples TRBV2 to TRBJ2-7, with TRBD1 matching 9 bases. Trimming removed 9 bases from V and 3 bases from J; junction bases left unmatched: 12. This CDR3 is built from 15 residues. Germline CDR1 SNHLY, CDR2 FYNNEI. The CDR3 spells CASIRSDRGGYEQYF. Here the CDR3 DNA reads TGTGCCAGTATCAGATCGGACAGGGGTGGCTACGAGCAGTACTTC.

This clone was counted between two and nine times. V and J are TRBV2 and TRBJ1-6, with 10 bases fitting TRBD1. Germline assignment: CDR1 SNHLY and CDR2 FYNNEI. The CDR3 covers 15 residues. Trimming at V came to 4 bases and at J to 8 bases, leaving 5 bases not matched to a gene. CDR3 DNA sequence: TGTGCCAGCAGTGGGGGACAGGGGAGATATTCACCCCTCCACTTT. Its protein is CASSGGQGRYSPLHF.

This clone came up a few times. CDR3 in DNA: TGCAGCTTAGGGACCTCGGAGACCCAGTACTTC. Translating it yields CSLGTSETQYF. The chain uses TRBV29-1 and TRBJ2-5; D possibly uses TRBD1 or TRBD2 (5 bases each). Germline V gene data show CDR1 as SQVTM and CDR2 as ANQGSEA. The CDR3 is 11 residues long. V lost 8 bases and J 5 bases, leaving 12 bases between the germline ends.

A few counts support this clone. The V call is TRBV28, the J call TRBJ1-6; D gene unclear. The V end lost 6 bases, the J end lost 8 bases, and 14 bases lay between the germline ends. This CDR3 is built from 14 residues. The V gene's germline CDR1 is MDHEN and CDR2 SYDVKM. CDR3 residues: CASRFSPGHSPLHF. CDR3 nucleotide sequence: TGTGCCAGCAGGTTTAGCCCCGGGCATTCACCCCTCCACTTT. The full variable domain, with the rest looked up from reference TRBV28 and TRBJ1-6, is DVKVTQSSRYLVKRTGEKVFLECVQDMDHENMFWYRQDPGLGLRLIYFSYDVKMKEKGDIPEGYSVSREKKERFSLILESASTNQTSMYLCASRFSPGHSPLHFGNGTRLTVT.

The J gene is TRBJ2-3, the V gene TRBV4-2; TRBD2 agrees at 10 bases. CDR1 and CDR2 from the germline V gene are LGHNA and YNFKEQ. The CDR3 runs to 21 residues. V was pared by 0 bases and J by 1 base, with 16 bases of the junction left unmatched. The CDR3 bases are TGTGCCAGCAGCCAAGATAGGTCTAGCGGGGGCCCCGAGGCTCGCACAGATACGCAGTATTTT. This sequence encodes CASSQDRSSGGPEARTDTQYF.